This T cell receptor beta chain derives from a study of shared clonotypes between healthy human individuals. This clone has a count of ten or more. The CDR3 has 13 residues. Trimming removed 7 bases at V and 3 bases at J, with 12 bases between. Germline values: CDR1 SNHLY, CDR2 FYNNEI. The table came from immunoSEQ multiplex PCR; TCRdb's copy has only in-frame clones and leaves some out. The sample has around 750,000 clones; around 72% are singletons. The rearrangement uses TRBV2 and TRBJ1-2; D is uncertain. Sequenced: memory CD4+ T cells sorted from blood. The subset: CD45RA-negative fraction. This TCR came from a woman aged 25 to 45 in good health. The CDR3 DNA follows: TGTGCCAGCAACGGGCGCCCGGACTATGGCTACACCTTC. This sequence encodes CASNGRPDYGYTF.